A single T cell receptor beta chain is shown here with its context. The antigen remains unidentified. CD45RO-CCR7+CD27+CD95- characterized naive CD8+ T cells. Libraries were UMI-labeled 5' RACE TRB cDNA. Each CDR3 protein gets one entry in TCRdb, which reprocessed the 5' RACE reads and gives no DNA. This listing includes about 150,000 distinct CDR3 sequences. The data were obtained in a study of CXCR3-negative and CXCR3-positive naive CD8 T cells. As for the study in general: Each library held about 1.5 +/- 0.3 million TRB reads, 120 million to 150 million in total. Broader study findings: The TRB CDR3s that CXCR3-positive naive cells carried were more hydrophobic than those of CXCR3-negative naive cells. Memory, not naive, CXCR3-negative and CXCR3-positive cells differed in TRBV-TRBJ usage.

The CDR3 length is 15 residues. CDR1 SGHVS and CDR2 FQNEAQ come from the germline V gene. The sample taken for sequencing was naive CXCR3+ CD8+ T cells from blood. Regarding subset: CD45RO-CCR7+CD27+CD95- naive CD8+ T cells expressing CXCR3 (TNR3+). This chain links TRBV7-8 with TRBJ2-5; TCRdb indicates TRBD2, and absent DNA this call remains unverified. The sequence was obtained from a human donor in good health. Some clones in this sample may be carry-over from other donors' samples. This CDR3 is CASSLVGGVQETQYF.